These 14 T cell receptor beta chains originate from one sample sequenced in a study of radiotherapy plus CTLA-4 blockade in lung cancer. Profiled with immunoSEQ multiplex PCR; TCRdb holds only in-frame clones, not every one. The profile shows 20,000 to 30,000 clones, roughly 79% of them singletons. The sample consisted of peripheral blood, taken from a patient treated with radiotherapy plus ipilimumab. These TCRs come from a human donor with non-small cell lung cancer that progressed on radiotherapy plus ipilimumab.

The CDR3 protein is CASSFVQGTYNEQFF. The CDR3 DNA is TGTGCCAGCAGCTTTGTACAGGGGACCTACAATGAGCAGTTCTTC. V is TRBV7-9 and J is TRBJ2-1; 7 nucleotides line up with TRBD1. The germline CDR1 and CDR2 sequences are SEHNR and FQNEAQ (reference sequence). The CDR3 loop spans 15 amino acids. With 3 bases clipped from V and 2 bases from J, the junction kept 4 bases outside the gene matches.

V and J are TRBV29-1 and TRBJ1-2, with D possibly being TRBD1 (5 bases). Trimming took off 4 bases at V and 7 bases at J, with 13 bases between the two ends. Germline-derived CDR1 and CDR2 are SQVTM and ANQGSEA. CDR3 length equals 12 residues. Here the CDR3 reads CSVVDSRAGYTF. The CDR3 coding sequence is TGCAGCGTTGTTGATAGCAGGGCTGGCTACACCTTC.

This sequence joins TRBV6-6 and TRBJ2-1, with 7 nucleotides matching TRBD1. Trimming at V came to 0 bases and at J to 0 bases, leaving 2 bases not matched to a gene. The germline V gene encodes CDR1 MNHNY and CDR2 SVGAGI (reference sequence). The CDR3 is 16 amino acids. The CDR3 DNA is TGTGCCAGCAGTTACTCGACAGGGCGCTCCTACAATGAGCAGTTCTTC. Translating gives CASSYSTGRSYNEQFF.

The chain uses TRBV9 and TRBJ1-1, with 9 positions matching TRBD1. The length of the CDR3 is 16 residues. Germline-derived CDR1 and CDR2 are SGDLS and YYNGEE. J gave up 1 base and V 5 bases, and 9 bases lay outside the gene matches. CDR3 sequence: CASSPRTGASNTEAFF. The CDR3 DNA is TGTGCCAGCAGTCCCCGGACAGGGGCGTCGAACACTGAAGCTTTCTTT.

V is TRBV4-1 and J is TRBJ1-5, with D perhaps matching TRBD1 (6 bases). V shed 0 bases and J shed 3 bases, with 9 bases lying between them. The CDR3 loop spans 15 amino acids. CDR1 is MGHRA, CDR2 YSYEKL, per germline. CDR3 in amino acids: CASSQEGQFNQPQHF. Here the CDR3 DNA reads TGCGCCAGCAGCCAAGAAGGACAGTTCAATCAGCCCCAGCATTTT.

Only a few counts were recorded for this clone. The J gene is TRBJ2-1, the V gene TRBV19; 9 bases match TRBD1. Germline V CDR1 and CDR2: LNHDA, SQIVND (reference sequence). Losses at the gene ends were 1 base for V and 3 bases for J; bases not matched to a gene: 4. The CDR3 runs 16 residues. The chain's CDR3 is CASSIVTGGSYNEQFF. CDR3 nucleotides: TGTGCCAGTAGTATAGTTACAGGGGGCAGCTACAATGAGCAGTTCTTC.

A single count supports this clone. The V and J genes are TRBV5-6 and TRBJ2-2; 10 nucleotides agree with TRBD1. Germline lookup yields CDR1 SGHDT and CDR2 YYEEEE. The V segment lost 5 bases and the J segment 6 bases; nucleotides outside the gene matches: 7. The CDR3 totals 15 residues. CDR3 DNA: TGTGCCAGCAGTTTTGACAGGGGGCGGTCCGGGGAGCTGTTTTTT. It encodes CASSFDRGRSGELFF.

The rearrangement links TRBV6-1 to TRBJ1-1, with D maybe TRBD1 (5 bases). The CDR3 totals 16 residues. The V end lost 2 bases, the J end lost 2 bases, and 15 bases lay between the germline ends. Germline assignment: CDR1 MNHNS and CDR2 SASEGT. The CDR3 protein is CASSESLMGPNTEAFF. The CDR3 DNA reads as TGTGCCAGCAGTGAATCTCTAATGGGACCCAACACTGAAGCTTTCTTT.

The V and J genes are TRBV7-9 and TRBJ2-7; D ambiguous. Per germline, CDR1 SEHNR and CDR2 FQNEAQ (reference sequence). This CDR3 has 12 residues. The V gene lost 5 bases and the J gene lost 2 bases, with 7 bases spanning the gap. CDR3 residues: CASSRSTYEQYF. CDR3 in DNA: TGTGCCAGCAGCCGATCTACCTACGAGCAGTACTTC.

Remarks on this clone: Its ends do not fully match the called genes, so a read error is possible. The J gene is TRBJ2-7, the V gene TRBV5-1; possibly TRBD1 for D (6 bases). CDR1 and CDR2 from the germline V gene are SGHRS and YFSETQ. CDR3 size: 14 residues. The CDR3 region is CASSYQTGIHEQYF. The CDR3 nucleotides read TGTGCCAGCAGCTACCAGACAGGAATCCACGAGCAGTACTTC.

The chain couples TRBV6-1 to TRBJ2-3, with D unclear. Germline CDR1 is MNHNS and CDR2 is SASEGT. This CDR3 is 13 amino acids long. V lost 4 bases and J lost 1, with 6 bases in between. The DNA of the CDR3 is TGTGCCAGCAGTGTGCCGGGCACAGATACGCAGTATTTT. Protein sequence: CASSVPGTDTQYF.

The V and J genes are TRBV30 and TRBJ2-7; D call uncertain. Trimming stripped 2 bases from V and 3 bases from J, with 11 bases between. Per the germline V gene, CDR1 is GTSNPN and CDR2 is SVGIG (reference sequence). The CDR3 loop spans 13 amino acids. The CDR3 sequence is CAWSLDTRYEQYF. The DNA for the CDR3 is TGTGCCTGGAGTTTAGACACCCGCTACGAGCAGTACTTC.

This sequence joins TRBV5-4 and TRBJ2-3; the match to TRBD2 covers 9 bases. After removal of 4 bases from V and 6 bases from J, the junction contained 9 bases not matched to a gene. This CDR3 has 15 amino acids. From germline, CDR1 is SGHNT and CDR2 YYREEE (reference sequence). CDR3 in DNA: TGTGCCAGCAGCCCCCCTAGCGGGGCAGGGGATACGCAGTATTTT. It yields the protein CASSPPSGAGDTQYF.

The chain links TRBV6-6 to TRBJ2-7; possible D gene TRBD1, 5 bases. There are 14 residues in the CDR3. Trimming removed 0 bases at V and 2 bases at J, with 8 bases between. Germline assignment: CDR1 MNHNY and CDR2 SVGAGI (reference sequence). CDR3 sequence reads: CASSYSARAYEQYF. In DNA form, the CDR3 reads TGTGCCAGCAGTTACTCGGCCAGGGCCTACGAGCAGTACTTC.